This record concerns one TCR beta chain sequence. Amplified regions were TCR beta CDR3 sequences from RNA transcripts. Researchers ran a first-round RT-PCR on the TCR CDR3 using the HTBI primer set. MiXCR was run by TCRdb on the multiplex PCR reads, yielding one entry per CDR3 protein. Of about 530,000 distinct CDR3 sequences listed, approximately 17% are singletons. The CDR3 extends over 11 amino acids. Germline CDR1 and CDR2: SGHTA and FQGNSA. With 3 bases removed from V and 5 bases from J, the gap between germline ends came to 5 bases. This sample stems from a study of T cells in Graves' hyperthyroidism and ophthalmopathy. Fresh 10 ml peripheral blood yielded PBMCs.

The source is a woman between 18 and 30 years old with Graves' ophthalmopathy. The J gene is TRBJ2-7, the V gene TRBV7-2; D uncertain. Sequencing was done on a sample of blood. The CDR3 is CASSFTDEQYF. For the CDR3, the DNA is TGTGCCAGCAGCTTCACGGACGAGCAGTACTTC.